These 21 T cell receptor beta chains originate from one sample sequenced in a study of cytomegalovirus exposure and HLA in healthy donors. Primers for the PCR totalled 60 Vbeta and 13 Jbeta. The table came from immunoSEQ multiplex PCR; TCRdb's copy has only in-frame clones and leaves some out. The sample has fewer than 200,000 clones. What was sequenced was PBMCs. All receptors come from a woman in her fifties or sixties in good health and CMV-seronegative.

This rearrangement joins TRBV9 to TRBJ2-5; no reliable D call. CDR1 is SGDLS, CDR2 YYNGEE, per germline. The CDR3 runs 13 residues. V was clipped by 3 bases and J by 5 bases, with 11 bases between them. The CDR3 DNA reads TGTGCCAGCAGCGCGACACCCTGGGAGACCCAGTACTTC. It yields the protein CASSATPWETQYF.

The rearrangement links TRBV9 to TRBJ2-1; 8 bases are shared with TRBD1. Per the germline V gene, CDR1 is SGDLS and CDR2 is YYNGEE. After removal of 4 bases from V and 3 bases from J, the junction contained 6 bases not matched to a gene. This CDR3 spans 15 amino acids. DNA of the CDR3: TGTGCCAGCAGCCAGACAGGGGCCAACTACAATGAGCAGTTCTTC. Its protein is CASSQTGANYNEQFF.

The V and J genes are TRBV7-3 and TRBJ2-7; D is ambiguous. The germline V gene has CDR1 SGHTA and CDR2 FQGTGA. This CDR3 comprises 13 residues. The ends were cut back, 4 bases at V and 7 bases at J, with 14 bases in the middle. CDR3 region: CASSSDAAKEQYF. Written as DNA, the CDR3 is TGTGCCAGCAGCTCCGACGCGGCGAAAGAGCAGTACTTC.

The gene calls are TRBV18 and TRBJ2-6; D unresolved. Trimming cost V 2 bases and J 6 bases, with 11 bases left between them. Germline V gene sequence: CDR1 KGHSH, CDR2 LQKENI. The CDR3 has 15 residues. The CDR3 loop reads CASSPEVGAANVLTF. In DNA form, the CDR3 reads TGTGCCAGCTCACCAGAAGTCGGTGCGGCCAACGTCCTGACTTTC.

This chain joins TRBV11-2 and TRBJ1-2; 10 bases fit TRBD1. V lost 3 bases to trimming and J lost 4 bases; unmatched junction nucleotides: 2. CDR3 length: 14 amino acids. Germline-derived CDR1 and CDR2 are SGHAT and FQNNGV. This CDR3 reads CASSFGQGGYGYTF. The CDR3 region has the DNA TGTGCCAGCAGCTTCGGACAGGGGGGCTATGGCTACACCTTC.

CDR3 nucleotide sequence: TGTGCCAGCAGTCCCCAGGGGAGCTCCTACGAGCAGTACTTC. Amino acid sequence: CASSPQGSSYEQYF. The chain joins TRBV7-7 to TRBJ2-7; D is possibly TRBD1 (6 bases). Germline V gives CDR1 SSHAT, CDR2 FNYEAQ (reference sequence). This CDR3 is built from 14 residues. The V end lost 6 bases, the J end lost 0 bases, and 12 bases lay between the germline ends.

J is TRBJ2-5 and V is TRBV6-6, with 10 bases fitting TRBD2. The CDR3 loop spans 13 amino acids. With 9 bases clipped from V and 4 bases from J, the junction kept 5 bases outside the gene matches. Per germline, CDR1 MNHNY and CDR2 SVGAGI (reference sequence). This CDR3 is CASLSGRAETQYF. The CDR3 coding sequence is TGTGCCAGTCTGAGCGGGAGGGCAGAGACCCAGTACTTC.

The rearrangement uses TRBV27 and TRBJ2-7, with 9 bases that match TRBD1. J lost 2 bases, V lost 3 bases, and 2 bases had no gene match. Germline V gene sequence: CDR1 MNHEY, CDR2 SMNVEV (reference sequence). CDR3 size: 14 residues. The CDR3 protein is CASSLGQGTYEQYF. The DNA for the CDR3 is TGTGCCAGCAGTTTGGGACAGGGCACCTACGAGCAGTACTTC.

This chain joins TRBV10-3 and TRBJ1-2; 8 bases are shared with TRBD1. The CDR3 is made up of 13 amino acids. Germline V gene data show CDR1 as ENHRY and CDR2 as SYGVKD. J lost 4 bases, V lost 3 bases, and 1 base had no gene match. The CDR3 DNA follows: TGTGCCATCAGTGACACAGGGGGCTATGGCTACACCTTC. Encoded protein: CAISDTGGYGYTF.

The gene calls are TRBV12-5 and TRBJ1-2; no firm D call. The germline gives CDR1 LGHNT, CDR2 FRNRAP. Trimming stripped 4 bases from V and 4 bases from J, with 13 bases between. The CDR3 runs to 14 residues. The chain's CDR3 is CASGWKDFAYGYTF. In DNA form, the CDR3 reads TGTGCTAGTGGTTGGAAGGACTTCGCCTATGGCTACACCTTC.

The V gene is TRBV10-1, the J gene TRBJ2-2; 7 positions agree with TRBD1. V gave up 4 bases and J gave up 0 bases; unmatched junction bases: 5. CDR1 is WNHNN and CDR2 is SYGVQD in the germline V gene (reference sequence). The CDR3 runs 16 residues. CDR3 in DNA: TGCGCCAGCAGTGGGGGGACAGACGCGAACACCGGGGAGCTGTTTTTT. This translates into CASSGGTDANTGELFF.

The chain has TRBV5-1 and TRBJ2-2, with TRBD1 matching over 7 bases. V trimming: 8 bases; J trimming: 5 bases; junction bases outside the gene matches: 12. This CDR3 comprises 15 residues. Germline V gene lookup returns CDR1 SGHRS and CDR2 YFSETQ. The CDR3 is CASIGTAPGTGELFF. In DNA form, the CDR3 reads TGCGCCAGTATAGGGACAGCCCCGGGGACCGGGGAGCTGTTTTTT.

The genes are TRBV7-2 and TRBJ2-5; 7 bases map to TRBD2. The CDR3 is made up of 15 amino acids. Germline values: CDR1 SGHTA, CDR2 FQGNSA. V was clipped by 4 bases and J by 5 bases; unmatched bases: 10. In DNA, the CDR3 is TGTGCCAGCAGCTACGGGATAGCGGGCGGTGAGACCCAGTACTTC. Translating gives CASSYGIAGGETQYF.

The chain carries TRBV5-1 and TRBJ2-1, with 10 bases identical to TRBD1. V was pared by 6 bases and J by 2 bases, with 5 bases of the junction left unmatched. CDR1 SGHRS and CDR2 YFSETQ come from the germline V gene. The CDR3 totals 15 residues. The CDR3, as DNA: TGCGCCAGCACCACGGGACAGGGGACCTACAATGAGCAGTTCTTC. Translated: CASTTGQGTYNEQFF.

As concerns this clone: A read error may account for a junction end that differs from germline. The CDR3 loop is CASSMTGYGGHGCTF. CDR3 nucleotides: TGTGCCAGCAGCATGACAGGGTATGGGGGCCATGGCTGCACCTTC. The V gene is TRBV5-4, the J gene TRBJ1-2; the match to TRBD1 covers 7 bases. Germline loops: CDR1 SGHNT, CDR2 YYREEE (reference sequence). This CDR3 region has 15 residues.

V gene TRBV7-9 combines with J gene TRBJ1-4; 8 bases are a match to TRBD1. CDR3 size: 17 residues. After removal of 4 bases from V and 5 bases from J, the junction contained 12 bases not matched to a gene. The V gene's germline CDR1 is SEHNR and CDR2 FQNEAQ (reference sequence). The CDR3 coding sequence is TGTGCCAGCAGCTCGGACAGGGTGTTTCTCCCCAATGAAAAACTGTTTTTT. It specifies CASSSDRVFLPNEKLFF.

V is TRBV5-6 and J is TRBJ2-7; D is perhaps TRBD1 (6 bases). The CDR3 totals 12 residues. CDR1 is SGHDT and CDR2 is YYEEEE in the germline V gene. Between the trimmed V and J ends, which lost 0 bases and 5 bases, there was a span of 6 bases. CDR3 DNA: TGTGCCAGCAGCTTGGACAGGGACGAGCAGTACTTC. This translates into CASSLDRDEQYF. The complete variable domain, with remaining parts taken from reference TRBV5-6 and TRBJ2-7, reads DAGVTQSPTHLIKTRGQQVTLRCSPKSGHDTVSWYQQALGQGPQFIFQYYEEEERQRGNFPDRFSGHQFPNYSSELNVNALLLGDSALYLCASSLDRDEQYFGPGTRLTVT.

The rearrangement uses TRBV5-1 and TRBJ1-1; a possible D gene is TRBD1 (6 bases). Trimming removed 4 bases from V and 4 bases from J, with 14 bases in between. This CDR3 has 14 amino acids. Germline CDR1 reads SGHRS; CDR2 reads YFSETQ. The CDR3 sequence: CASSRPGGVTEAFF. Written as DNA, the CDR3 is TGCGCCAGCAGCCGTCCGGGGGGCGTCACTGAAGCTTTCTTT.

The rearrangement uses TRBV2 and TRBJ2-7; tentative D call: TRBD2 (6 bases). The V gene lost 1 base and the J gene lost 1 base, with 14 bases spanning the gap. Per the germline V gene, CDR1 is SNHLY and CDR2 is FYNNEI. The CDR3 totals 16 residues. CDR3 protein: CASSEGAGYRSYEQYF. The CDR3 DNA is TGTGCCAGCAGTGAAGGTGCGGGGTACAGGTCCTACGAGCAGTACTTC. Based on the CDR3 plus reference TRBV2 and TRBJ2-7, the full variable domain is EPEVTQTPSHQVTQMGQEVILRCVPISNHLYFYWYRQILGQKVEFLVSFYNNEISEKSEIFDDQFSVERPDGSNFTLKIRSTKLEDSAMYFCASSEGAGYRSYEQYFGPGTRLTVT.

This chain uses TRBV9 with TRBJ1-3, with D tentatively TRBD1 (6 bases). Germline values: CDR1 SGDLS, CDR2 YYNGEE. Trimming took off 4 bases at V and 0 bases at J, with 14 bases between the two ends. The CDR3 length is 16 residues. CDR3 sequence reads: CASSSPTGNSGNTIYF. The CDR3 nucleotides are TGTGCCAGCAGCTCCCCGACAGGTAACTCTGGAAACACCATATATTTT.

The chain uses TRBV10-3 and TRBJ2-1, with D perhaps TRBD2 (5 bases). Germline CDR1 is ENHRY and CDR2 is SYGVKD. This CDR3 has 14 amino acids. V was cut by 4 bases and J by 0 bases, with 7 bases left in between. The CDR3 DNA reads TGTGCCATCAGTGGGACTGTCTCCTACAATGAGCAGTTCTTC. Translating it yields CAISGTVSYNEQFF.